These 22 T cell receptor beta chains were sequenced from one sample in a study of T cell responses to AZD1222 COVID-19 vaccine. Repertoires were generated with immunoSEQ multiplex PCR, while TCRdb's copy carries only in-frame clones and drops some. The repertoire holds 150,000 to 200,000 clones, 88% seen once, with over 6% in the top ten. The specimen was peripheral blood, collected on day 0 of AZD1222 vaccination. The receptors shown here come from an adult in good health.

The chain employs TRBV5-6 and TRBJ2-3; D is possibly TRBD1 (7 bases). CDR3 length equals 16 residues. Germline V gives CDR1 SGHDT, CDR2 YYEEEE. V dropped 7 bases and J dropped 1 base, with 19 bases sitting between them. In DNA, the CDR3 is TGTGCCAGCGCCAGGGGGACTGGGGTGGGCACAGATACGCAGTATTTT. This sequence encodes CASARGTGVGTDTQYF.

The gene calls are TRBV4-3 and TRBJ1-1; tentatively, D is TRBD1 (6 bases). Germline V CDR1 and CDR2: LGHNA, YSLEER. The CDR3 spans 15 residues. Trimming removed 4 bases from V and 0 bases from J, with 12 bases in between. The CDR3 coding sequence is TGCGCCAGCAGCCCGGGACAAAACATGAACACTGAAGCTTTCTTT. It yields the protein CASSPGQNMNTEAFF.

The rearrangement links TRBV5-4 to TRBJ2-7; D possibly corresponds to TRBD1 (6 bases). The germline gives CDR1 SGHNT, CDR2 YYREEE (reference sequence). V gave up 4 bases and J gave up 3 bases, with 8 bases separating them. This CDR3 has 12 residues. In nucleotides, the CDR3 is TGTGCCAGCAGCCCAGGGGACTACGAGCAGTACTTC. Protein product: CASSPGDYEQYF.

The chain employs TRBV28 and TRBJ2-1; 8 bases match TRBD1. The length of the CDR3 is 13 residues. Germline trimming cut 6 bases from V and 4 bases from J; bases unmatched to any gene: 2. Germline loops: CDR1 MDHEN, CDR2 SYDVKM. The CDR3, as DNA: TGTGCCAGCAGCCGGACAGGGTACAATGAGCAGTTCTTC. This codes for CASSRTGYNEQFF.

This clone came up once. The gene calls are TRBV27 and TRBJ2-1; D possibly corresponds to TRBD2 (6 bases). V lost 2 bases and J 4 bases, leaving 6 bases between the germline ends. The germline V gene encodes CDR1 MNHEY and CDR2 SMNVEV (reference sequence). The CDR3 has 13 residues. The CDR3 reads CASSLGGYNEQFF. The DNA of the CDR3 is TGTGCCAGCAGTTTAGGAGGGTACAATGAGCAGTTCTTC.

This chain connects TRBV11-3 to TRBJ1-2, with TRBD1 identical over 9 bases. CDR3 length: 20 amino acids. Germline V gene lookup returns CDR1 SGHNT and CDR2 YENEEA. V trimming: 0 bases; J trimming: 8 bases; junction bases outside the gene matches: 22. The CDR3 is CASSLEGRRGTGFVREGYTF. CDR3 in DNA: TGTGCCAGCAGCTTAGAGGGAAGAAGGGGGACAGGGTTCGTTCGGGAAGGCTACACCTTC.

This chain connects TRBV6-1 to TRBJ1-5; D is uncertain. The CDR3 runs to 16 residues. Germline CDR1 is MNHNS and CDR2 is SASEGT. With 4 bases removed from V and 6 bases from J, the gap between germline ends came to 19 bases. Written as DNA, the CDR3 is TGTGCCAGCAGTGTAGTCCTGAGGGCGCGGGGTCAGCCCCAGCATTTT. Encoded protein: CASSVVLRARGQPQHF.

The V gene is TRBV5-4, the J gene TRBJ2-3; the match to TRBD2 covers 7 bases. The V gene's germline CDR1 is SGHNT and CDR2 YYREEE (reference sequence). Germline trimming cut 3 bases from V and 0 bases from J; bases unmatched to any gene: 1. This CDR3 is 14 amino acids long. CDR3 in DNA: TGTGCCAGCAGCTCAGCGGGGAGCACAGATACGCAGTATTTT. Protein sequence: CASSSAGSTDTQYF.

V and J are TRBV12-3 or TRBV12-4 and TRBJ1-1; no reliable D call. Trimming took off 1 base at V and 3 bases at J, with 6 bases between the two ends. CDR3 length equals 13 residues. The chain's CDR3 is CASSLEEYTEAFF. The CDR3 DNA reads as TGTGCCAGCAGTTTAGAGGAATACACTGAAGCTTTCTTT.

The chain recombines TRBV27 with TRBJ2-3; D gene unclear. Trimming removed 0 bases at V and 0 bases at J, with 10 bases between. This CDR3 spans 16 amino acids. Germline V gene lookup returns CDR1 MNHEY and CDR2 SMNVEV (reference sequence). CDR3 nucleotide sequence: TGTGCCAGCAGTTTATCGCGCTCATATAGCACAGATACGCAGTATTTT. Translation gives CASSLSRSYSTDTQYF.

V and J are TRBV6-5 and TRBJ1-5; D may be TRBD1 (6 bases). Germline V gene sequence: CDR1 MNHEY, CDR2 SVGAGI. The CDR3 loop spans 15 amino acids. V lost 6 bases and J lost 2, with 14 bases in between. The CDR3 loop is CASRPTGDGNQPQHF. The CDR3 DNA reads TGTGCCAGCAGACCGACAGGAGACGGCAATCAGCCCCAGCATTTT.

The rearrangement uses TRBV9 and TRBJ1-1; D is ambiguous. In germline, CDR1 is SGDLS, CDR2 YYNGEE. This CDR3 spans 15 amino acids. The V gene lost 4 bases and the J gene lost 1 base, with 14 bases spanning the gap. The CDR3 DNA is TGTGCCAGCAGCCCCCGAGGCCGAGAGAACACTGAAGCTTTCTTT. Translated: CASSPRGRENTEAFF.

The chain is built from TRBV14 and TRBJ2-3; weak D call: TRBD1 (6 bases). CDR1 is SGHDN and CDR2 is FVKESK in the germline V gene. The CDR3 consists of 18 residues. V was cut by 4 bases and J by 14 bases, with 34 bases left in between. The CDR3 region is CASSPISGTTTDTGVGYF. The CDR3 bases are TGTGCCAGCAGCCCCATCTCCGGGACAACCACAGATACGGGCGTCGGGTATTTT.

The chain carries TRBV28 and TRBJ2-7; 8 nucleotides agree with TRBD1. CDR3 length: 14 amino acids. The germline V gene has CDR1 MDHEN and CDR2 SYDVKM. J gave up 3 bases and V 3 bases, and 4 bases lay outside the gene matches. This CDR3 is CASSLTGVSYEQYF. CDR3 coding DNA: TGTGCCAGCAGTTTGACAGGGGTTAGCTACGAGCAGTACTTC.

V is TRBV23-1 and J is TRBJ1-3; D possibly corresponds to TRBD1 (5 bases). TRBV23-1 is placed among ORFs of uncertain function. V lost 0 bases, J lost 0 bases, and 9 bases lay in between. This CDR3 has 16 residues. The CDR3 spells CASSQSRQGSGNTIYF. CDR3 in DNA: TGCGCCAGCAGTCAATCGCGGCAGGGCTCTGGAAACACCATATATTTT.

The chain couples TRBV5-1 to TRBJ2-7, with a weak D call TRBD1 (5 bases). V dropped 0 bases and J dropped 4 bases, with 8 bases sitting between them. This CDR3 has 13 residues. The V gene's germline CDR1 is SGHRS and CDR2 YFSETQ. The CDR3 DNA is TGCGCCAGCAGCTTGGAGAGACAGTACGAGCAGTACTTC. This encodes CASSLERQYEQYF.

For the CDR3, the DNA is TGTGCCTGGAGTGTACTAGACGTCCCCTACAATGAGCAGTTCTTC. It translates to CAWSVLDVPYNEQFF. The V gene is TRBV30, the J gene TRBJ2-1; possible D gene TRBD2, 5 bases. V lost 0 bases and J 2 bases, leaving 11 bases between the germline ends. CDR3 length: 15 amino acids. Per germline, CDR1 GTSNPN and CDR2 SVGIG (reference sequence).

This chain joins TRBV14 and TRBJ1-4; D gene ambiguous. V lost 5 bases, J lost 8 bases, and 18 bases lay in between. The CDR3 runs 15 residues. Germline loops: CDR1 SGHDN, CDR2 FVKESK. CDR3 DNA sequence: TGTGCCAGCAGCTCTGGACGTGGACCGGAGGAAAAACTGTTTTTT. Its protein product is CASSSGRGPEEKLFF.

Only a few counts were recorded for this clone. The J gene is TRBJ2-1, the V gene TRBV5-4; TRBD1 or TRBD2 may be the D gene (5 bases each). Germline V lookup: CDR1 SGHNT, CDR2 YYREEE (reference sequence). This CDR3 region has 13 residues. The germline V and J ends were trimmed by 4 bases and 7 bases, with 12 bases remaining between them. In DNA, the CDR3 is TGTGCCAGCAGCCCCGGGGCTCGGAATGAGCAGTTCTTC. Encoded protein: CASSPGARNEQFF. Together with reference TRBV5-4 and TRBJ2-1, the CDR3 gives the full variable domain: ETGVTQSPTHLIKTRGQQVTLRCSSQSGHNTVSWYQQALGQGPQFIFQYYREEENGRGNFPPRFSGLQFPNYSSELNVNALELDDSALYLCASSPGARNEQFFGPGTRLTVL.

The chain joins TRBV7-9 to TRBJ2-7; 7 bases align to TRBD2. There are 18 residues in the CDR3. The ends lost 5 bases at V and 1 base at J; junction bases unmatched: 17. Germline V gene sequence: CDR1 SEHNR, CDR2 FQNEAQ (reference sequence). DNA for the CDR3: TGTGCCAGCAGCCCCGGGGGAGGGGTGGAGAGAGGGTCCTACGAGCAGTACTTC. Amino acid sequence: CASSPGGGVERGSYEQYF.

The rearrangement uses TRBV9 and TRBJ2-5, with TRBD1 as a possible D gene (6 bases). This CDR3 is 14 amino acids long. Germline-derived CDR1 and CDR2 are SGDLS and YYNGEE. Between the trimmed V and J ends, which lost 7 bases and 2 bases, there was a span of 15 bases. For the CDR3, the DNA is TGTGCCAGCTCGATCTCACAGGGACAAGAGACCCAGTACTTC. It encodes CASSISQGQETQYF.

V gene TRBV28 combines with J gene TRBJ1-5; a weak D match, TRBD1 (5 bases). The V end lost 3 bases, the J end lost 2 bases, and 11 bases lay between the germline ends. The CDR3 runs to 15 residues. Per germline, CDR1 MDHEN and CDR2 SYDVKM. The DNA of the CDR3 is TGTGCCAGCAGTTTGCCAGGGCCGCGCAATCAGCCCCAGCATTTT. Translation gives CASSLPGPRNQPQHF.